This entry features one TCR beta chain sequence. This sample is drawn from a study of blood T cell repertoires in COVID-19. Per the original methods: The authors estimated nucleated cell counts from reference gene primer amplification. Using immunoSEQ multiplex PCR, the repertoire was profiled, and TCRdb retains in-frame clones only, with some absent. D and trimming were read from the DNA, whereas the V and J calls and clone size are those reported in that table. This table has 60,000 to 80,000 clones, 80% to 90% appearing once. V was clipped by 5 bases and J by 2 bases, with 10 bases between them. The CDR3 is made up of 14 amino acids. Per the germline V gene, CDR1 is LNHDA and CDR2 is SQIVND (reference sequence).

The rearrangement links TRBV19 to TRBJ1-5; D perhaps matches TRBD1 (5 bases). This sequence was found in a woman aged 80 or over with acute or convalescent COVID-19. The sequenced material came from peripheral blood. The CDR3 here is CASSYQGGNQPQHF. The CDR3 DNA follows: TGTGCCAGTAGTTACCAGGGCGGCAATCAGCCCCAGCATTTT.